The T cell receptor (beta chain) described here comes from a study of low-dose radiotherapy and immunotherapy resistance in tumors. Amplification, which lasted roughly 20 PCR cycles, used a constant-region primer and V-primer adapter to amplify TCRs. MiXCR, run by TCRdb on the reads, gives a single entry per CDR3 protein. This repertoire shows about 50,000 distinct CDR3 sequences, approximately 12% found once; its top ten account for about 6%. This clonotype was observed a handful of times. As to time point: before trial treatment. V shed 1 base and J shed 10 bases, with 17 bases lying between them. From germline, CDR1 is SGHAT and CDR2 FQNNGV. The CDR3 runs 16 residues.

The sequence came from a female donor with ovarian cancer. The chain recombines TRBV11-2 with TRBJ1-6, with a weak D call TRBD1 (5 bases). The sequencing here drew on PBMCs, taken before treatment. In DNA form, the CDR3 reads TGTGCCAGCAGCTTAGCGGGAGGCCTCGGGGGATCACCCCTCCACTTT. This translates into CASSLAGGLGGSPLHF. The variable domain in full, completed from reference TRBV11-2 and TRBJ1-6, reads EAGVAQSPRYKIIEKRQSVAFWCNPISGHATLYWYQQILGQGPKLLIQFQNNGVVDDSQLPKDRFSAERLKGVDSTLKIQPAKLEDSAVYLCASSLAGGLGGSPLHFGNGTRLTVT.